This TCR beta chain stems from a study of blood T cell repertoires in COVID-19. This clone was seen a single time. Sequencing used immunoSEQ multiplex PCR; TCRdb keeps in-frame clones, though not all of them. The sample has approximately 230,000 clones, around 90% seen once. Trimming stripped 2 bases from V and 6 bases from J, with 7 bases between. The CDR3 has 13 residues. Sequenced material: peripheral blood. The chain uses TRBV12-3 or TRBV12-4 and TRBJ2-2; D unresolved. The source is an older man with acute or convalescent COVID-19. CDR3 nucleotides: TGTGCCAGCAGTTTACCCAGGCCCGGGGAGCTGTTTTTT. It codes for CASSLPRPGELFF.